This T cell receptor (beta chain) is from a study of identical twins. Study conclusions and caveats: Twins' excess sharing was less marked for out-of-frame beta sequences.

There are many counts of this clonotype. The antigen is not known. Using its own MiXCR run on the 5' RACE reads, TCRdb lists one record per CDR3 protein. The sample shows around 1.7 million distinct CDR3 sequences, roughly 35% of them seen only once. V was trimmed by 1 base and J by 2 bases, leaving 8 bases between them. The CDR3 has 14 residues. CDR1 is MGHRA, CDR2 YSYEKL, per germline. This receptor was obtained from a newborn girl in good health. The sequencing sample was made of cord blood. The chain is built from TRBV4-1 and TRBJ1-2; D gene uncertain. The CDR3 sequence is CASSQGSGNYGYTF. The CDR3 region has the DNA TGCGCCAGCAGCCAAGGGTCCGGGAACTATGGCTACACCTTC.